Shown below are 23 T cell receptor beta chains from a single sample sequenced in a study of a mutant IDH1 vaccine in newly diagnosed glioma. Time point: baseline, week 1 (first vaccination visit). This sample's treatment: pre-vaccination baseline after standard-of-care therapy. Sequencing used immunoSEQ multiplex PCR; TCRdb keeps in-frame clones, though not all of them. This sample has about 30,000 clones, with almost 85% found just once. This sample comprised PBMCs, obtained from a glioma patient treated with radiotherapy, temozolomide or both. All receptors come from a man younger than 45 with glioma.

This clone came up once. The chain joins TRBV5-6 to TRBJ2-1; TRBD2 agrees at 8 bases. Looked up from germline, CDR1 is SGHDT and CDR2 is YYEEEE. V was pared by 6 bases and J by 3 bases, with 8 bases of the junction left unmatched. The CDR3 has 15 amino acids. CDR3 sequence reads: CASTLRGAGYNEQFF. The CDR3 DNA reads TGTGCCAGCACCCTGCGGGGGGCGGGCTACAATGAGCAGTTCTTC.

J is TRBJ1-5 and V is TRBV2; D unclear. Germline CDR1 is SNHLY and CDR2 is FYNNEI. V dropped 3 bases and J dropped 0 bases, with 12 bases sitting between them. CDR3 length: 16 amino acids. The CDR3 loop is CASSESPGHSNQPQHF. Here the CDR3 DNA reads TGTGCCAGCAGTGAGTCACCCGGTCATAGCAATCAGCCCCAGCATTTT.

Only a few counts were recorded for this clone. The chain joins TRBV28 to TRBJ1-5; 7 bases are a match to TRBD1. CDR1 and CDR2 from the germline V gene are MDHEN and SYDVKM. V lost 7 bases to trimming and J lost 1 base; unmatched junction nucleotides: 16. The CDR3 runs 18 residues. The CDR3 coding sequence is TGTGCCAGCACCCGACAGGGAGGCTCGCTATGGAGCAATCAGCCCCAGCATTTT. This sequence encodes CASTRQGGSLWSNQPQHF.

This sequence joins TRBV5-4 and TRBJ2-7; either TRBD1 or TRBD2 may fit D (5 bases each). Germline CDR1 and CDR2: SGHNT and YYREEE (reference sequence). V was trimmed by 2 bases and J by 0 bases, leaving 12 bases between them. The CDR3 has 15 amino acids. CDR3 region: CASSFGTKVSYEQYF. In nucleotides, the CDR3 is TGTGCCAGCAGCTTCGGGACGAAAGTCTCCTACGAGCAGTACTTC.

The genes are TRBV7-8 and TRBJ1-5; TRBD1 is a possible D gene (5 bases). The germline gives CDR1 SGHVS, CDR2 FQNEAQ. The CDR3 is made up of 15 amino acids. Trimming pared 5 bases from V and 0 bases from J, leaving 11 bases between. The CDR3 nucleotides are TGTGCCAGCAGCGCGGACACGGGTAGCAATCAGCCCCAGCATTTT. This codes for CASSADTGSNQPQHF.

This clone was seen more than once but under ten times. CDR3 region: CASSGQAGRSNQPQHF. DNA of the CDR3: TGTGCCAGCTCAGGGCAGGCGGGGCGAAGCAATCAGCCCCAGCATTTT. V and J are TRBV27 and TRBJ1-5; D possibly corresponds to TRBD1 (5 bases). Trimming took off 8 bases at V and 1 base at J, with 18 bases between the two ends. The germline gives CDR1 MNHEY, CDR2 SMNVEV (reference sequence). The CDR3 extends over 16 amino acids.

V and J are TRBV6-6 and TRBJ2-3, with TRBD1 identical over 11 bases. Germline CDR1 reads MNHNY; CDR2 reads SVGAGI (reference sequence). V shed 7 bases, J shed 4 bases, and the junction held 4 bases outside the gene matches. This CDR3 region has 14 residues. The CDR3 DNA sequence: TGTGCCAGCACCCCGGGACAGGGGGCAGATACGCAGTATTTT. Encoded protein: CASTPGQGADTQYF.

To note about this clone: One end of the junction fails to match germline, which may point to a read error. The chain recombines TRBV19 with TRBJ2-1; 12 bases agree with TRBD1. This CDR3 contains 17 residues. The V gene's germline CDR1 is LNHDA and CDR2 SQIVND (reference sequence). In nucleotides, the CDR3 is TGTGCCAATAGTATGCGGGGACAGGGGGCCCCCTACAATGAGCAGTTCTTC. Translated, it gives CANSMRGQGAPYNEQFF.

The J gene is TRBJ1-4, the V gene TRBV28; D call uncertain. The CDR3 loop spans 13 amino acids. Germline V lookup: CDR1 MDHEN, CDR2 SYDVKM. Trimming removed 4 bases from V and 8 bases from J, with 11 bases in between. The CDR3 here is CASSSPNLEKLFF. The DNA of the CDR3 is TGTGCCAGCAGTTCCCCCAACTTGGAAAAACTGTTTTTT. Drawing the rest from reference TRBV28 and TRBJ1-4, the complete variable domain is DVKVTQSSRYLVKRTGEKVFLECVQDMDHENMFWYRQDPGLGLRLIYFSYDVKMKEKGDIPEGYSVSREKKERFSLILESASTNQTSMYLCASSSPNLEKLFFGSGTQLSVL.

This clone was seen a single time. V usage is TRBV7-9 and J usage is TRBJ2-5; the D call may be TRBD1 or TRBD2 (6 bases each). The length of the CDR3 is 10 residues. Trimming removed 8 bases from V and 11 bases from J, with 12 bases in between. Germline CDR1 and CDR2: SEHNR and FQNEAQ (reference sequence). The CDR3 reads CASGGGTQYF. The CDR3 coding sequence is TGTGCCAGCGGTGGGGGGACACAGTACTTC.

The chain carries TRBV7-9 and TRBJ2-3; D gene ambiguous. The CDR3 consists of 14 residues. V was clipped by 5 bases and J by 2 bases, with 11 bases between them. Per the germline V gene, CDR1 is SEHNR and CDR2 is FQNEAQ (reference sequence). CDR3 sequence: CASSGFQNTDTQYF. CDR3 coding DNA: TGTGCCAGCAGCGGTTTCCAGAACACAGATACGCAGTATTTT.

V gene TRBV7-2 combines with J gene TRBJ1-3, with D possibly TRBD1 on 5 matching bases. Germline-derived CDR1 and CDR2 are SGHTA and FQGNSA. The CDR3 spans 14 residues. The V end lost 4 bases, the J end lost 4 bases, and 11 bases lay between the germline ends. The CDR3 sequence is CASSSVRGGNTIYF. The CDR3 DNA reads TGTGCCAGCAGCTCCGTACGGGGCGGAAACACCATATATTTT.

The rearrangement joins TRBV2 to TRBJ2-2, with 8 bases identical to TRBD1. This CDR3 spans 15 amino acids. Losses at the gene ends were 7 bases for V and 4 bases for J; bases not matched to a gene: 8. Germline-derived CDR1 and CDR2 are SNHLY and FYNNEI. The DNA for the CDR3 is TGTGCCAGCAAATACCAGGGGGCGGTCACCGGGGAGCTGTTTTTT. It translates to CASKYQGAVTGELFF.

This clone was observed a handful of times. The chain carries TRBV30 and TRBJ1-1; possible D gene TRBD1, 6 bases. Germline V gene sequence: CDR1 GTSNPN, CDR2 SVGIG (reference sequence). The CDR3 totals 13 residues. The V and J ends lost 3 bases and 0 bases respectively, with 8 bases between them. The CDR3 DNA follows: TGTGCCTGGAGCCCAGGGGTGAACACTGAAGCTTTCTTT. Translating it yields CAWSPGVNTEAFF. Full variable domain (remainder filled in from reference TRBV30 and TRBJ1-1): SQTIHQWPATLVQPVGSPLSLECTVEGTSNPNLYWYRQAAGRGLQLLFYSVGIGQISSEVPQNLSASRPQDRQFILSSKKLLLSDSGFYLCAWSPGVNTEAFFGQGTRLTVV.

This chain links TRBV7-8 with TRBJ1-2; possible D gene TRBD1, 6 bases. Germline CDR1 is SGHVS and CDR2 is FQNEAQ. V lost 1 base and J 3 bases, leaving 9 bases between the germline ends. The CDR3 sequence is 14 residues long. CDR3 coding DNA: TGTGCCAGCAGCTTAGTCGAGGGGGACTATGGCTACACCTTC. It encodes CASSLVEGDYGYTF.

This rearrangement joins TRBV7-3 to TRBJ2-3, with 7 bases that match TRBD1. After removal of 4 bases from V and 2 bases from J, the junction contained 3 bases not matched to a gene. Germline V gene sequence: CDR1 SGHTA, CDR2 FQGTGA. The CDR3 has 14 amino acids. The chain's CDR3 is CASSSQGFTDTQYF. DNA of the CDR3: TGTGCCAGCAGCTCACAGGGGTTCACAGATACGCAGTATTTT.

The genes are TRBV30 and TRBJ2-5, with 11 nucleotides matching TRBD2. The germline gives CDR1 GTSNPN, CDR2 SVGIG (reference sequence). Trimming removed 3 bases from V and 5 bases from J; junction bases left unmatched: 8. This CDR3 region has 15 residues. The CDR3 nucleotides are TGTGCCTGGAGCCCACTAGCGGGGGTCGAGGAGACCCAGTACTTC. Translation gives CAWSPLAGVEETQYF.

The chain has TRBV5-6 and TRBJ1-1; D ambiguous. From germline, CDR1 is SGHDT and CDR2 YYEEEE. The CDR3 sequence is 11 residues long. Trimming stripped 1 base from V and 6 bases from J, with 4 bases between. The CDR3 DNA is TGTGCCAGCAGCTTGAGGTCTGAAGCTTTCTTT. As protein: CASSLRSEAFF.

The chain couples TRBV6-5 to TRBJ2-3, with TRBD1 as a possible D gene (7 bases). In germline, CDR1 is MNHEY, CDR2 SVGAGI. This CDR3 region has 13 residues. The V end lost 8 bases, the J end lost 4 bases, and 13 bases lay between the germline ends. The CDR3 region is CASRSGGSDTQYF. Written as DNA, the CDR3 is TGTGCCAGCCGGTCAGGGGGGTCAGATACGCAGTATTTT.

The table lists this clone with a few counts. The junction departs from germline at one end; a sequencing error may be responsible. This chain uses TRBV20-1 with TRBJ2-4; D may be TRBD2 (5 bases). The CDR3 has 11 residues. CDR1 is DFQATT, CDR2 SNEGSKA, per germline (reference sequence). The CDR3, as DNA: TGCAGTGTTAGAAGCGGAAACATTCAGTACTTC. Protein product: CSVRSGNIQYF.

The CDR3 sequence is CASSPTPGEKLFF. The CDR3 DNA sequence: TGTGCCAGCAGCCCAACCCCCGGGGAAAAACTGTTTTTT. The rearrangement joins TRBV7-9 to TRBJ1-4, with D hard to call. V was pared by 5 bases and J by 8 bases, with 12 bases between. Looked up from germline, CDR1 is SEHNR and CDR2 is FQNEAQ (reference sequence). The CDR3 length is 13 residues. The full variable domain, completed using reference TRBV7-9 and TRBJ1-4, is DTGVSQNPRHKITKRGQNVTFRCDPISEHNRLYWYRQTLGQGPEFLTYFQNEAQLEKSRLLSDRFSAERPKGSFSTLEIQRTEQGDSAMYLCASSPTPGEKLFFGSGTQLSVL.

CDR3 loop: CASSQEHRVPWGGTDKETQYF. CDR3 in DNA: TGCGCCAGCAGCCAAGAACATAGAGTCCCCTGGGGGGGAACGGACAAGGAGACCCAGTACTTC. This sequence joins TRBV4-1 and TRBJ2-5; 7 nucleotides match TRBD2. The germline gives CDR1 MGHRA, CDR2 YSYEKL. V was clipped by 0 bases and J by 5 bases; unmatched bases: 24. This CDR3 contains 21 residues.

The chain uses TRBV6-5 and TRBJ2-2; D may be TRBD2 (5 bases). Per the germline V gene, CDR1 is MNHEY and CDR2 is SVGAGI. There are 14 residues in the CDR3. V was pared by 0 bases and J by 4 bases, with 6 bases between. The CDR3 DNA reads as TGTGCCAGCAGTTACTCACGGGGCACCGGGGAGCTGTTTTTT. It translates to CASSYSRGTGELFF.